One sample yielded the 20 T cell receptor beta chains listed below, sequenced in a study of blood T cell repertoires in COVID-19. TCRdb's copy holds only in-frame clones and misses some; the assay was immunoSEQ multiplex PCR. The table includes around 150,000 clones, around 76% detected once. The sequencing sample was made of peripheral blood. These TCRs come from a man aged 55 to 70 with acute or convalescent COVID-19.

This clone was detected only a few times. The CDR3 DNA reads as TGTGCCAGCAGTTACGGGGGCGTGAATCAGCCCCAGCATTTT. Its translation: CASSYGGVNQPQHF. The genes are TRBV6-6 and TRBJ1-5; D might be TRBD1 (6 bases). Germline CDR1 reads MNHNY; CDR2 reads SVGAGI (reference sequence). The ends were cut back, 2 bases at V and 4 bases at J, with 9 bases in the middle. This CDR3 region has 14 residues.

The chain joins TRBV5-1 to TRBJ2-1, with 7 bases that match TRBD1. Germline V gene lookup returns CDR1 SGHRS and CDR2 YFSETQ. This CDR3 has 15 residues. V gave up 0 bases and J gave up 9 bases; unmatched junction bases: 9. CDR3 protein: CASSLEGAHVGEQFF. CDR3 bases: TGCGCCAGCAGCTTGGAGGGGGCGCATGTTGGTGAGCAGTTCTTC.

On this clone itself: Germline and junction disagree at one end, which may indicate a read error. V and J are TRBV7-7 and TRBJ2-1; TRBD2 aligns across 12 bases. The CDR3 has 14 amino acids. CDR1 is SSHAT and CDR2 is FNYEAQ in the germline V gene (reference sequence). CDR3 sequence reads: CASSGLAGSNEQFF. CDR3 in DNA: TGTGCTAGCAGCGGACTAGCGGGATCTAATGAGCAGTTCTTC.

This clone was observed a handful of times. This chain connects TRBV30 to TRBJ2-3; D is undetermined. The CDR3 has 13 residues. The V and J ends lost 0 bases and 5 bases respectively, with 9 bases between them. The germline V gene encodes CDR1 GTSNPN and CDR2 SVGIG (reference sequence). This CDR3 is CAWSVETRDTQYF. In nucleotides, the CDR3 is TGTGCCTGGAGTGTCGAGACAAGAGATACGCAGTATTTT.

The gene calls are TRBV28 and TRBJ2-1, with TRBD2 identical over 10 bases. Germline trimming cut 3 bases from V and 4 bases from J; bases unmatched to any gene: 3. CDR3 length: 15 residues. The germline gives CDR1 MDHEN, CDR2 SYDVKM. Here the CDR3 reads CASSFRTSGYNEQFF. CDR3 DNA: TGTGCCAGCAGTTTCCGGACTAGCGGTTACAATGAGCAGTTCTTC. Based on the CDR3 plus reference TRBV28 and TRBJ2-1, the full variable domain is DVKVTQSSRYLVKRTGEKVFLECVQDMDHENMFWYRQDPGLGLRLIYFSYDVKMKEKGDIPEGYSVSREKKERFSLILESASTNQTSMYLCASSFRTSGYNEQFFGPGTRLTVL.

The J gene is TRBJ1-3, the V gene TRBV5-4, with D unclear. The V end lost 0 bases, the J end lost 5 bases, and 6 bases lay between the germline ends. Germline V lookup: CDR1 SGHNT, CDR2 YYREEE (reference sequence). The CDR3 length is 13 residues. As DNA, the CDR3 is TGTGCCAGCAGCTTGGACTCAAGAAACACCATATATTTT. Translating gives CASSLDSRNTIYF.

The J gene is TRBJ2-2, the V gene TRBV5-6; 10 positions agree with TRBD2. The germline V gene encodes CDR1 SGHDT and CDR2 YYEEEE. The CDR3 covers 19 residues. Trimming cost V 1 base and J 4 bases; bases outside gene matches: 13. The CDR3 protein is CASSLLGLAVGGGTGELFF. The CDR3 DNA is TGTGCCAGCAGCTTGCTAGGACTAGCGGTAGGAGGTGGCACCGGGGAGCTGTTTTTT.

The rearrangement links TRBV11-2 to TRBJ2-7; 8 bases fit TRBD2. V trimming: 5 bases; J trimming: 0 bases; junction bases outside the gene matches: 6. Germline CDR1 reads SGHAT; CDR2 reads FQNNGV. The CDR3 runs 15 residues. Here the CDR3 DNA reads TGTGCCAGCAGCCAAGTGAGCGGGAGCTCCTACGAGCAGTACTTC. It translates to CASSQVSGSSYEQYF.

The V call is TRBV28, the J call TRBJ1-5, with unresolved D. CDR1 is MDHEN and CDR2 is SYDVKM in the germline V gene. The CDR3 is 14 amino acids. V shed 6 bases and J shed 4 bases, with 13 bases lying between them. The DNA of the CDR3 is TGTGCCAGCAGCCGGGAGGTCCTAAATCAGCCCCAGCATTTT. Encoded protein: CASSREVLNQPQHF.

The chain links TRBV5-1 to TRBJ2-1, with TRBD2 matching over 9 bases. Looked up from germline, CDR1 is SGHRS and CDR2 is YFSETQ. The ends lost 0 bases at V and 0 bases at J; junction bases unmatched: 7. The CDR3 runs 18 residues. CDR3 sequence (DNA): TGCGCCAGCAGCTTGGAAGGTAGCGGGGGTAGCTCCTACAATGAGCAGTTCTTC. Residues: CASSLEGSGGSSYNEQFF.

This sequence joins TRBV30 and TRBJ1-2; 11 positions match TRBD1. In germline, CDR1 is GTSNPN, CDR2 SVGIG (reference sequence). The length of the CDR3 is 15 residues. V shed 1 base, J shed 7 bases, and the junction held 8 bases outside the gene matches. The CDR3 coding sequence is TGTGCCTGGAGTGGTCCGGGACAGGGGGACTTTGGCTACACCTTC. Translation gives CAWSGPGQGDFGYTF.

The V gene is TRBV27, the J gene TRBJ2-5, with a weak D call TRBD1 (6 bases). V dropped 2 bases and J dropped 5 bases, with 12 bases sitting between them. Germline V gives CDR1 MNHEY, CDR2 SMNVEV (reference sequence). The CDR3 extends over 14 amino acids. The CDR3 region has the DNA TGTGCCAGCAGTTTAATGGGGGCATGGGAGACCCAGTACTTC. Translated: CASSLMGAWETQYF.

The chain links TRBV29-1 to TRBJ2-5, with D possibly TRBD2 on 6 matching bases. Looked up from germline, CDR1 is SQVTM and CDR2 is ANQGSEA. The ends were cut back, 3 bases at V and 0 bases at J, with 11 bases in the middle. The CDR3 sequence is 14 residues long. DNA of the CDR3: TGCAGCGTTGATGCGGGGATCAACCAAGAGACCCAGTACTTC. Residues: CSVDAGINQETQYF.

V is TRBV2 and J is TRBJ2-7; 12 bases match TRBD1. Losses at the gene ends were 8 bases for V and 6 bases for J; bases not matched to a gene: 11. Germline loops: CDR1 SNHLY, CDR2 FYNNEI. The CDR3 is 15 residues long. CDR3 nucleotide sequence: TGTGCCAGCTCCTCCCGGGACAGGGGGCCCATCGAGCAGTACTTC. This codes for CASSSRDRGPIEQYF. The complete variable domain, with remaining parts taken from reference TRBV2 and TRBJ2-7, reads EPEVTQTPSHQVTQMGQEVILRCVPISNHLYFYWYRQILGQKVEFLVSFYNNEISEKSEIFDDQFSVERPDGSNFTLKIRSTKLEDSAMYFCASSSRDRGPIEQYFGPGTRLTVT.

The rearrangement joins TRBV10-3 to TRBJ2-7; 9 bases map to TRBD2. The germline V gene encodes CDR1 ENHRY and CDR2 SYGVKD. The ends lost 3 bases at V and 4 bases at J; junction bases unmatched: 13. CDR3 length: 17 residues. CDR3 loop: CAISEPGLAETSYEQYF. DNA for the CDR3: TGTGCCATCAGTGAACCGGGACTAGCAGAAACCTCTTACGAGCAGTACTTC.

V is TRBV5-4 and J is TRBJ2-7; 16 bases map to TRBD2. The CDR3 is 16 residues long. J lost 5 bases, V lost 6 bases, and 8 bases had no gene match. Germline assignment: CDR1 SGHNT and CDR2 YYREEE (reference sequence). The CDR3 reads CASNRGGLAGGDEQYF. In DNA, the CDR3 is TGTGCCAGCAACAGAGGGGGACTAGCGGGAGGGGACGAGCAGTACTTC.

This clone was seen just once. The rearrangement links TRBV19 to TRBJ1-5; TRBD1 is a possible D gene (6 bases). Germline V gives CDR1 LNHDA, CDR2 SQIVND (reference sequence). Trimming shortened V by 8 bases and J by 3 bases, and 11 bases separated the two germline ends. This CDR3 spans 13 amino acids. The CDR3 DNA is TGTGCCAGTCAAGGGGGGGTCAATCAGCCCCAGCATTTT. It is translated as CASQGGVNQPQHF. The variable domain in full, completed from reference TRBV19 and TRBJ1-5, reads DGGITQSPKYLFRKEGQNVTLSCEQNLNHDAMYWYRQDPGQGLRLIYYSQIVNDFQKGDIAEGYSVSREKKESFPLTVTSAQKNPTAFYLCASQGGVNQPQHFGDGTRLSIL.

J is TRBJ2-1 and V is TRBV7-9; TRBD2 aligns across 7 bases. The V segment lost 2 bases and the J segment 0 bases; nucleotides outside the gene matches: 13. Germline V gene sequence: CDR1 SEHNR, CDR2 FQNEAQ (reference sequence). This CDR3 contains 19 residues. The CDR3 region has the DNA TGTGCCAGCAGCTTATCTCTTCAGATGGGCGGGAGCTCCTACAATGAGCAGTTCTTC. This codes for CASSLSLQMGGSSYNEQFF.

V usage is TRBV2 and J usage is TRBJ1-2; D remains unclear. The CDR3 contains 13 residues. V was pared by 3 bases and J by 3 bases, with 8 bases between. Looked up from germline, CDR1 is SNHLY and CDR2 is FYNNEI. CDR3 loop: CASSDTPDYGYTF. The CDR3 region has the DNA TGTGCCAGCAGTGACACCCCAGACTATGGCTACACCTTC.

This rearrangement joins TRBV10-3 to TRBJ2-5; weak D call: TRBD2 (6 bases). The CDR3 consists of 14 residues. V gave up 6 bases and J gave up 7 bases, with 18 bases separating them. Germline CDR1 and CDR2: ENHRY and SYGVKD. CDR3 DNA: TGTGCCATCAGAGAGGACTACTTGAAGGGGACCCAGTACTTC. Its protein is CAIREDYLKGTQYF.